Here is one T cell receptor (beta chain) with its context. Antigen: not known. This entry belongs to a study of cytomegalovirus exposure and HLA in healthy donors. Whole-study context: The early release's HLA-typed donors yielded approximately 82 million unique TCRs.

It was with 60 Vbeta and 13 Jbeta primers that the PCR ran. Generated by immunoSEQ multiplex PCR, the TCRdb table keeps only in-frame clones and is missing some. The table has around 150,000 clones, around 79% seen once; the top ten hold 6% to 8%. Per the germline V gene, CDR1 is SGDLS and CDR2 is YYNGEE. The V and J ends lost 4 bases and 2 bases respectively, with 11 bases between them. The CDR3 has 14 amino acids. Findings and caveats of the study: Prior analysis indicated that the majority of TCR beta V segments exhibited productivity approximately 87% or approximately 30% of the time.

Sequences were obtained from PBMCs. The V call is TRBV9, the J call TRBJ2-3, with D possibly TRBD1 on 6 matching bases. The TCR originated in a male donor in good health and CMV-seropositive. CDR3 sequence (DNA): TGTGCCAGCAGCAGGACAGTGTTCACAGATACGCAGTATTTT. This encodes CASSRTVFTDTQYF.